This TCR beta chain comes out of a study of Graves' ophthalmopathy and Graves' hyperthyroidism. Regarding the study as a whole: Both a roughly 70% sensitivity and a 72.22% specificity characterized the model's predictions of ophthalmopathy progression. Sensitivity of about 90% and specificity of 70% to 84% were achieved when a 13-signature model separated ophthalmopathy from stable hyperthyroidism.

Germline V lookup: CDR1 MNHEY, CDR2 SVGEGT. V shed 5 bases and J shed 5 bases, with 12 bases lying between them. The CDR3 contains 13 residues. Clinical symptoms, serum thyroxine, TRAb, thyroid ultrasound and orbital computed tomography determined diagnosis. The authors amplified TCR beta CDR3 regions from RNA transcripts. The first round was an RT-PCR with HTBI primers, and the second round was a multiplex PCR. TCRdb re-analysed the multiplex PCR reads in MiXCR, keeping a single row per CDR3 protein. Here the sample spans 360,000 or so distinct CDR3 sequences, around 18% being singletons. About this clonotype: No antigen is known for it.

The sequence came from a woman younger than 35 with Graves' ophthalmopathy. The sequenced sample was peripheral blood. J is TRBJ2-5 and V is TRBV6-2 or TRBV6-3; D possibly uses TRBD1 or TRBD2 (5 bases each). The CDR3 protein is CASSRGESETQYF. CDR3 nucleotide sequence: TGTGCCAGCAGTCGGGGCGAGTCCGAGACCCAGTACTTC.